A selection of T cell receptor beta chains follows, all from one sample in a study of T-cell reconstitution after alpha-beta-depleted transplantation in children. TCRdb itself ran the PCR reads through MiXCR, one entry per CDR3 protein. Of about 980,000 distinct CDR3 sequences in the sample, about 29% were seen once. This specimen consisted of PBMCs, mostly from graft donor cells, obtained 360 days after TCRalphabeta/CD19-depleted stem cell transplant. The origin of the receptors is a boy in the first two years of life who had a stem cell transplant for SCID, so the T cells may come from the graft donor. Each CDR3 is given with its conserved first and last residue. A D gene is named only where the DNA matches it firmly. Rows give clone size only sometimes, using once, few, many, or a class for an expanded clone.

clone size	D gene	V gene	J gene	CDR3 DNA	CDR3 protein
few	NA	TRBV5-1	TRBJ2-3	TGCGCCAGCAGCTTCATAGCGGGCACAGATACGCAGTATTTT	CASSFIAGTDTQYF
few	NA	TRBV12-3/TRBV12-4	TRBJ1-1	TGTGCCAGCACCTCCTTGGGGGGGCGGAAAGCTTTCTTT	CASTSLGGRKAFF
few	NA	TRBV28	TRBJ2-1	TGTGCCAGCACCCCAAGGGGGGGGGCCTCTGATGAGCAGTTCTTC	CASTPRGGASDEQFF
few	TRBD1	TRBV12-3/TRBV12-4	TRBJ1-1	TGTGCCAGCAGTCTGGGACAGGGAAGGGTCGCTGAAGCTTTCTTT	CASSLGQGRVAEAFF
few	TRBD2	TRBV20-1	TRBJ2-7	TGCAGTGCTCAGCGGGAATACGAGCAGTACTTC	CSAQREYEQYF
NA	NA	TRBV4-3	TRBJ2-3	TGCGCCAGCAGCCAATGGGGGGGCCGGACAGATACGCAGTATTTT	CASSQWGGRTDTQYF
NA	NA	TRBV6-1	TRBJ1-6	TGTGCCAGCAGTCGGGGGGGGAAAACGAATTCACCCCTCCACTTT	CASSRGGKTNSPLHF
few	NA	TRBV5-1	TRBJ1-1	TGCGCCAGCAGCGTACTATCCGCGGGCAACACTGAAGCTTTCTTT	CASSVLSAGNTEAFF
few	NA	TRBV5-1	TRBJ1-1	TGCGCCAGCAGCTCGGTACAGGGCTTCAACACTGAAGCTTTCTTT	CASSSVQGFNTEAFF
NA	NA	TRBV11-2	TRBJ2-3	TGTGCCAGCAGCTTAGGGGGGGGGCCCACTCTACAGTATTTT	CASSLGGGPTLQYF
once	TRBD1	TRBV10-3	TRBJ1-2	TGTGCCATCAGACGGCACAGGGGGCGCGTTGGGTACTATGGCTACACCTTC	CAIRRHRGRVGYYGYTF
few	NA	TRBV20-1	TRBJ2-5	TGCAGTGCTAGAGATGTAGGCTTCCAAGAGACCCAGTACTTC	CSARDVGFQETQYF
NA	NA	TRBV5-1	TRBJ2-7	TGCGCCAGCAACACAGGCGGCGGGGCTTACGAGCAGTACTTC	CASNTGGGAYEQYF
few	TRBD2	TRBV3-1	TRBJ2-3	TGTGCCAGCAGCATCCGGCTCCGGACTAGCGGGCCCACAGATACGCAGTATTTT	CASSIRLRTSGPTDTQYF
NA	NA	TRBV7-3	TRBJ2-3	TGTGCCAGCAGTTTGGGGGGATCGTTAGATACGCAGTATTTT	CASSLGGSLDTQYF
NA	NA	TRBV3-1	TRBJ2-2	TGTGCCACCTATAGACCGAACACCGGGGAGCTGTTTTTT	CATYRPNTGELFF
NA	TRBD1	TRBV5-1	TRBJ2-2	TGCGCCAGCAGCTCCTCCGGGACAGCTGGAAACACCGGGGAGCTGTTTTTT	CASSSSGTAGNTGELFF
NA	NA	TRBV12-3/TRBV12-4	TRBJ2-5	TGTGCCAGCAGTTTAGGGGGGCCGGGACACCTCCGCGAGACCCAGTACTTC	CASSLGGPGHLRETQYF
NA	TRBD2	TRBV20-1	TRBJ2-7	TGCAGTGCCAAGACTAGCGGGGGCGGCGAGCAGTACTTC	CSAKTSGGGEQYF
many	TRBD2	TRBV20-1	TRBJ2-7	TGCAGTGCTAGAAGCGGGGCCACCTACGAGCAGTACTTC	CSARSGATYEQYF
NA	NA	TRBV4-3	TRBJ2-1	TGCGCCAGCAGCCAAGAATTAGGGCTAGTCTACAATGAGCAGTTCTTC	CASSQELGLVYNEQFF
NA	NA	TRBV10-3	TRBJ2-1	TGTGCCATCAAGGGCGGGGAAGACTATGAGCAGTTCTTC	CAIKGGEDYEQFF
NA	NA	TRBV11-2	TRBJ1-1	TGTGCCAGCAGCCATACGACAGGAGCGAACACTGAAGCTTTCTTT	CASSHTTGANTEAFF
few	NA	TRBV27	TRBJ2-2	TGTGCCAGCAGTTCCCTAGCTGGCAGGGCCGTCCTGAACACCGGGGAGCTGTTTTTT	CASSSLAGRAVLNTGELFF
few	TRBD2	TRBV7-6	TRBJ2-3	TGTGCCAGCAGCTTGCCGGGGGTAGCGGGGTCGACAGATACGCAGTATTTT	CASSLPGVAGSTDTQYF
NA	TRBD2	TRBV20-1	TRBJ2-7	TGCAGTGCTAGGGGGGGGGTCTCCGAGCAGTACTTC	CSARGGVSEQYF
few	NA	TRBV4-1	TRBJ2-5	TGCGCCAGCAGCCAAGGGGCGCACCAAGAGACCCAGTACTTC	CASSQGAHQETQYF
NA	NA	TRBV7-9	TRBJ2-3	TGTGCCAGCAGCCCCGCAGGAAATACGCAGTATTTT	CASSPAGNTQYF
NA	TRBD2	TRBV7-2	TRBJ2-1	TGTGCCAGCAGCGTTAGCGGGGGGGCTTTCAATGAGCAGTTCTTC	CASSVSGGAFNEQFF
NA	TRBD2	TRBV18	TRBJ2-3	TGTGCCAGCTCACCACTCGGGCAGCGGGGGGACACAGATACGCAGTATTTT	CASSPLGQRGDTDTQYF
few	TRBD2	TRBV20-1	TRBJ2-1	TGCAGTGCTGAAACCTCGGGACTAGCCCATATAAACAATGAGCAGTTCTTC	CSAETSGLAHINNEQFF
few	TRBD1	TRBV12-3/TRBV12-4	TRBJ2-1	TGTGCCAGCAGTTTTTGGGACAGGGAGGCCGATGAGCAGTTCTTC	CASSFWDREADEQFF
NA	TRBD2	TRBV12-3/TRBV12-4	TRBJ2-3	TGTGCCAGCAGTTTAAGGCCCAGCGGGGTGAGGACAGATACGCAGTATTTT	CASSLRPSGVRTDTQYF
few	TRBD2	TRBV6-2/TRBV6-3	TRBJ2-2	TGTGCCATCGGGGGGGCCTGGCACACCGGGGAGCTGTTTTTT	CAIGGAWHTGELFF
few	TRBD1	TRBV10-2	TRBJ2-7	TGCGCCAGCAGGAACAGGGGTCAGAGGTCCTACGAGCAGTACTTC	CASRNRGQRSYEQYF
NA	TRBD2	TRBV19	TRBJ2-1	TGTGCCAGTAGTATAGAAACTAGCGGAGGGCACCTTATTTACAATGAGCAGTTCTTC	CASSIETSGGHLIYNEQFF
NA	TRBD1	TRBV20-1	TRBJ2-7	TGCAGTGCTAGCCCGGGACAGGACTACGAGCAGTACTTC	CSASPGQDYEQYF
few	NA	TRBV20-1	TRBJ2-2	TGCAGTGCGACCTTCGGGGGCCCGAACACCGGGGAGCTGTTTTTT	CSATFGGPNTGELFF
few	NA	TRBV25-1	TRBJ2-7	TGTGCCAGCAGTGATCGGGCAGGGCGGGGCTCCTACGAGCAGTACTTC	CASSDRAGRGSYEQYF
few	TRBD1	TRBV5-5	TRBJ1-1	TGTGCCAGCAGCTTTGACAGGGGAGGTGGGAGGACTGAAGCTTTCTTT	CASSFDRGGGRTEAFF
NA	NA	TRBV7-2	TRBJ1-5	TGTGCCAGCAGCGCCACGGCACAGGGAACGGGTAGCAATCAGCCCCAGCATTTT	CASSATAQGTGSNQPQHF
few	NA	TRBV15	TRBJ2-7	TGTGCCACCAGCAGGGTCGTCGGTGGCGAGCAGTACTTC	CATSRVVGGEQYF
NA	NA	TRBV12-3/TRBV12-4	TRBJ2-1	TGTGCCAGCAGCCCTCCGTTGAGCTCCTACAATGAGCTGTTCTTC	CASSPPLSSYNELFF
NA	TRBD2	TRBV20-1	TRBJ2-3	TGCAGTGCTACCGGATGGACTAGCGGGGGGGAAGGTACGCAGTATTTT	CSATGWTSGGEGTQYF
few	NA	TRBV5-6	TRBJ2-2	TGTGCCAGCAGCTTAGGGCCGGAGCTGTTTTTT	CASSLGPELFF
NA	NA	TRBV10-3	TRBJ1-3	TGTGCCATCAGTGAGATAGCGAACTCTGGAAACACCATATATTTT	CAISEIANSGNTIYF
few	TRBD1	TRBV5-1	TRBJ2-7	TGCGCCAGCAGCCCGGGACAGGGGGCTGGGTACGAGCAGTACTTC	CASSPGQGAGYEQYF
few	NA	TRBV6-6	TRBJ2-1	TGTGCCAGCAGTCCCTTAGTAGGCAATGAGCAGTTCTTC	CASSPLVGNEQFF
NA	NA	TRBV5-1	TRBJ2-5	TGCGCCAGCAGCCTTTTGACCGCACGCCAAGAGACCCAGTACTTC	CASSLLTARQETQYF
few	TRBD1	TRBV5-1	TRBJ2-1	TGCGCCAGCAACTCAGGGGGCGCCTCCTACAATGAGCAGTTCTTC	CASNSGGASYNEQFF
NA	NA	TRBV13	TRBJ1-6	TGTGCCAGCAGCTTACGGGAGTATTCCTATAATTCACCCCTCCACTTT	CASSLREYSYNSPLHF
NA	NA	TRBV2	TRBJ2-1	TGTGCCAGCAGTGAATCCACGGGTAGGAATGAGCAGTTCTTC	CASSESTGRNEQFF
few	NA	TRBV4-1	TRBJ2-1	TGCGCCAGCAGCCAACGGGGGAAATACAATGAGCAGTTCTTC	CASSQRGKYNEQFF
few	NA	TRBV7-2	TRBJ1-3	TGTGCCAGCAGCGAACCCAGGAGTAGTTCTGGAAACACCATATATTTT	CASSEPRSSSGNTIYF
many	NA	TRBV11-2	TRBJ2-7	TGTGCCAGCAGCTTAGGGACGCTTACCTACGAGCAGTACTTC	CASSLGTLTYEQYF
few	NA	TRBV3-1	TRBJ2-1	TGTGCCAGCAGCCAGGTAGAAGGATACAATGAGCAGTTCTTC	CASSQVEGYNEQFF
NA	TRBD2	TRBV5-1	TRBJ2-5	TGCGCCAGCAGCTTGAAAAAGGGCGGGGGGATTCAAGAGACCCAGTACTTC	CASSLKKGGGIQETQYF
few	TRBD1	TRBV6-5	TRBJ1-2	TGTGCCAGCAGTTACGGGGACAGACGTGCGGCCTACACCTTC	CASSYGDRRAAYTF